This TCR beta chain was identified in a study of blood T cell repertoires in COVID-19. For the study at large: The United States, Italy and Spain supplied acute and convalescent COVID-19 samples. PBMCs, B-cell-depleted T cells, or T cells provided the cDNA or gDNA that made up the material.

CDR1 SQVTM and CDR2 ANQGSEA come from the germline V gene. After removal of 4 bases from V and 5 bases from J, the junction contained 3 bases not matched to a gene. The CDR3 sequence is 12 residues long. As handled by the study authors: Estimation of nucleated cell counts relied on the amplification of reference gene primers. TCRdb keeps only in-frame clones here, not all; method: immunoSEQ multiplex PCR. V, J and clone size derive from that table, while D and trimming were established from the DNA sequence. Counted here are about 200,000 clones, 85% to 90% occurring once; the ten biggest clones make up less than 4.5%.

Sequenced material: peripheral blood. V gene TRBV29-1 combines with J gene TRBJ2-3; the match to TRBD1 covers 7 bases. The source is a middle-aged man with acute or convalescent COVID-19. The CDR3, as DNA: TGCAGCGTTGCCCCAGGGGGAGATACGCAGTATTTT. Its translation is CSVAPGGDTQYF.